This TCR beta chain was retrieved from a study of T-cell memory formation after mild COVID-19 (dated by TCRdb to the early 2020s). Describing the broader study: TCR sequence clusters from the two donors were found to be largely donor specific. T-cell clones expanding and contracting after mild COVID-19 in two donors were tracked by longitudinal TCRalpha and TCRbeta repertoire sequencing. The cohort comprised two young, previously healthy adult volunteers, one female and one male. What the work shows at the level of the full study, not this receptor alone: The detection of some responding clones in pre-infection memory suggests that pre-existing cross-reactive memory T cells joined the SARS-CoV-2 response. SARS-CoV-2 specificity of the second-wave clones peaking on day 37 was not confirmed. Clones that contracted from day 15 to 85 showed balanced CD4/CD8 phenotypes, whereas a second wave of clones that expanded from day 15 to 37 leaned towards CD4+. Contracting CD4+ clones turned up mainly in the CM and EM memory subsets, whereas EMRA was where CD8+ clones were enriched. Only a couple of mild cases were covered by the study, and larger cohorts that include severe cases with pre-infection samples were considered necessary.

About this clonotype itself: Its binding antigen is unknown. Within one base of it there is no much larger clone, and no base qualities were kept.

Ficoll-Paque density gradient centrifugation was the method used to isolate PBMCs. These reads were obtained on an Illumina NovaSeq 6000. TCRalpha and TCRbeta cDNA libraries were built by 5'RACE with constant-segment primers, adding sample barcodes and unique molecular identifiers. Trizol reagent was used to extract RNA from every sample. Library amplification was performed in two PCR steps, and a second sample barcode and Illumina TruSeq adapters were introduced in the second step. Sequencing of the libraries was done on an Illumina NovaSeq, producing 2 x 150 bp paired-end reads. The authors' pipeline ran thus. Reads were demultiplexed and collapsed into UMI-guided consensus sequences with migec v1.2.7. Using mixcr v2.1.11, UMI consensuses were aligned to TRA and TRB V and J templates and then assembled into clonotypes. Expanded or contracted clonotypes were those called significant by both edgeR and NoisET, with noise models trained on biological replicates. For edgeR calls, a false discovery rate-adjusted p below 0.01 and a log2 fold-change threshold of 1 were applied. As an exploratory analysis of dynamics, max-normalized trajectories of the 1000 most abundant clonotypes were examined with PCA combined with hierarchical clustering. The CD4 or CD8 phenotype of responding clones was assigned using the separately sequenced CD4+ and CD8+ repertoires. TCRdb's own reprocessing of the public reads used fastp at Q25 and MiXCR and kept productive beta chains. Each entry is one CDR3 protein sequence, shown with its most common DNA and genes. The V and J calls shown here were made by TCRdb, not taken from the authors' results. The sample records tens of thousands of distinct CDR3 sequences, more than 20% of which are singletons. Jointly, the top ten make up less than 2% of the sample.

From the germline V gene (reference sequence), CDR1 is LGHDT and CDR2 is YNNKEL. From its cysteine to its phenylalanine, the CDR3 spans 13 amino acids. Only the CDR3 DNA stays, 39 bases, in frame from base 1. The germline ends are 14 bases apart after V is trimmed by 8 bases and J by 3 bases. The sample taken for sequencing was PBMCs or a T cell subset sorted from them (not recorded which). The sequence was obtained from an adult who had mild COVID-19 (a few samples of this study predate the infection). The sample titles of this study are shuffled in the database, so cell type and time point are left out. The chain was built from TRBV3-1 and TRBJ2-7; the D call is possibly TRBD1 or TRBD2, each sharing 5 bases. The DNA sequence is as follows: TGTGCCAGCGTGGCCGGGGCCGGCTACGAGCAGTACTTC. Its product reads: CASVAGAGYEQYF.